These 25 T cell receptor beta chains were all obtained from the same sample, sequenced in a study of beta chain features in type 1 diabetes. These receptors have no known antigen. Investigators reverse transcribed all isolated RNA, so they sequenced expressed TCRB transcripts. Produced via immunoSEQ multiplex PCR; TCRdb's table is partial and in-frame only. The sample includes around 710,000 clones, roughly 12% seen only once; the top ten take approximately 0.11%. Study results and limitations: Shorter TCRB CDR3s, moderately but significantly so, marked every one of the four CD4+ subsets in Type 1 diabetes patients.

Material: naive CD4+ T cells from blood. The receptors originated from a man aged 25-45 years with type 1 diabetes.

The V gene is TRBV7-9, the J gene TRBJ2-7; D might be TRBD1 (6 bases). V shed 7 bases and J shed 4 bases, with 20 bases lying between them. This CDR3 has 15 amino acids. Germline CDR1 is SEHNR and CDR2 is FQNEAQ (reference sequence). As DNA, the CDR3 is TGTGCCAGCACCCAGGGGTTCTCCAGCGATTACGAGCAGTACTTC. This translates into CASTQGFSSDYEQYF.

This clone showed up just a few times. V is TRBV7-2 and J is TRBJ2-6; 10 bases are a match to TRBD1. The germline V gene encodes CDR1 SGHTA and CDR2 FQGNSA. This CDR3 comprises 16 residues. V was clipped by 4 bases and J by 4 bases; unmatched bases: 4. CDR3 coding DNA: TGTGCCAGCAGCTCGGGACAGGGGAACGGGGCCAACGTCCTGACTTTC. This sequence encodes CASSSGQGNGANVLTF. Full variable domain (rest looked up from reference TRBV7-2 and TRBJ2-6): GAGVSQSPSNKVTEKGKDVELRCDPISGHTALYWYRQSLGQGLEFLIYFQGNSAPDKSGLPSDRFSAERTGGSVSTLTIQRTQQEDSAVYLCASSSGQGNGANVLTFGAGSRLTVL.

This clone has only a few counts. This chain links TRBV25-1 with TRBJ1-2; 8 bases match TRBD1. Germline V CDR1 and CDR2: MGHDK, SYGVNS. This CDR3 contains 14 residues. The trim removed 5 bases at V and 5 bases at J, leaving 7 bases unmatched. CDR3 loop: CASSPLDRVYGYTF. DNA for the CDR3: TGTGCCAGCAGTCCCCTGGACAGGGTTTATGGCTACACCTTC.

The rearrangement joins TRBV9 to TRBJ1-4; TRBD1 is a possible D gene (5 bases). There are 15 residues in the CDR3. Trimming took off 0 bases at V and 7 bases at J, with 13 bases between the two ends. CDR1 and CDR2 from the germline V gene are SGDLS and YYNGEE. CDR3 bases: TGTGCCAGCAGCGTAGGGTCAGGGATAGGTGAAAAACTGTTTTTT. As protein: CASSVGSGIGEKLFF.

In this sample, this clone turned up a few times. V and J are TRBV18 and TRBJ2-7, with D perhaps matching TRBD1 (7 bases). This CDR3 has 14 residues. The germline V gene encodes CDR1 KGHSH and CDR2 LQKENI. Trimming shortened V by 4 bases and J by 3 bases, and 13 bases separated the two germline ends. The CDR3 coding sequence is TGTGCCAGCTCACGGGCGGGACAGATCTACGAGCAGTACTTC. This encodes CASSRAGQIYEQYF.

The V call is TRBV7-2, the J call TRBJ2-3, with 8 bases fitting TRBD1. Germline lookup yields CDR1 SGHTA and CDR2 FQGNSA. This CDR3 spans 13 amino acids. Losses at the gene ends were 5 bases for V and 13 bases for J; bases not matched to a gene: 11. Here the CDR3 DNA reads TGTGCCAGCAGCGGACGGGACAGGAGTCAAAAGTATTTT. This codes for CASSGRDRSQKYF. The full variable domain, completed using reference TRBV7-2 and TRBJ2-3, is GAGVSQSPSNKVTEKGKDVELRCDPISGHTALYWYRQSLGQGLEFLIYFQGNSAPDKSGLPSDRFSAERTGGSVSTLTIQRTQQEDSAVYLCASSGRDRSQKYFGPGTRLTVL.

This clone was counted between two and nine times. CDR3 nucleotide sequence: TGTGCCAGCAGCTTAACATCAGGATGGTCCTACGAGCAGTACTTC. It is translated as CASSLTSGWSYEQYF. The rearrangement joins TRBV7-3 to TRBJ2-7; no clear D gene. Germline CDR1 SGHTA, CDR2 FQGTGA. The CDR3 runs 15 residues. Trimming removed 0 bases from V and 1 base from J, with 10 bases in between.

V gene TRBV7-8 combines with J gene TRBJ1-2; tentative D call: TRBD1 (6 bases). V lost 2 bases and J lost 4, with 8 bases in between. CDR3 length equals 13 residues. Germline-derived CDR1 and CDR2 are SGHVS and FQNEAQ. The CDR3 is CASSLRGAYGYTF. DNA of the CDR3: TGTGCCAGCAGCTTAAGGGGGGCCTATGGCTACACCTTC.

In this sample, this clone turned up a few times. The rearrangement links TRBV18 to TRBJ2-6; no definite D call. Germline lookup yields CDR1 KGHSH and CDR2 LQKENI. V lost 3 bases and J 6 bases, leaving 12 bases between the germline ends. This CDR3 spans 15 amino acids. The CDR3 spells CASSPPSLSANVLTF. DNA for the CDR3: TGTGCCAGCTCACCCCCTAGTCTATCGGCCAACGTCCTGACTTTC.

J is TRBJ2-3 and V is TRBV6-5; D remains ambiguous. Trimming took 6 bases from V and 6 from J, leaving 13 bases between them. Germline V CDR1 and CDR2: MNHEY, SVGAGI. The CDR3 is 13 amino acids. CDR3 in DNA: TGTGCCAGCAGCCCAACGCCGGCCGATACGCAGTATTTT. Its protein product is CASSPTPADTQYF.

This clone has more than one count but fewer than ten. The chain carries TRBV25-1 and TRBJ2-7, with a possible D match to TRBD1 (7 bases). The CDR3 spans 14 residues. Germline lookup yields CDR1 MGHDK and CDR2 SYGVNS. V dropped 5 bases and J dropped 5 bases, with 16 bases sitting between them. CDR3 residues: CASSHPGGRDEQYF. The CDR3 nucleotides read TGTGCCAGCAGTCATCCAGGGGGGAGAGACGAGCAGTACTTC.

This chain links TRBV4-3 with TRBJ1-6, with D unclear. V shed 1 base and J shed 7 bases, with 5 bases lying between them. Germline loops: CDR1 LGHNA, CDR2 YSLEER. The CDR3 has 13 amino acids. The DNA of the CDR3 is TGCGCCAGCAGCCAAGTACGGAATTCACCCCTCCACTTT. This gives the protein CASSQVRNSPLHF.

In this sample, this clone turned up a few times. The chain has TRBV6-4 and TRBJ1-2; weak D call: TRBD1 (5 bases). This CDR3 contains 13 residues. Per germline, CDR1 MRHNA and CDR2 SNTAGT. Between the trimmed V and J ends, which lost 9 bases and 5 bases, there was a span of 16 bases. This CDR3 reads CASSDSGAYGYTF. CDR3 coding DNA: TGTGCCAGTTCAGACAGCGGAGCGTATGGCTACACCTTC.

This clone came up a few times. The J gene is TRBJ2-5, the V gene TRBV19; a possible D gene is TRBD1 (5 bases). Trimming removed 6 bases at V and 3 bases at J, with 11 bases between. The CDR3 has 13 amino acids. Germline V gene lookup returns CDR1 LNHDA and CDR2 SQIVND (reference sequence). CDR3 amino acids: CASSSTVEETQYF. DNA for the CDR3: TGTGCCAGTAGCTCGACAGTTGAAGAGACCCAGTACTTC.

This chain connects TRBV6-6 to TRBJ1-1; perhaps TRBD1 as D (5 bases). The CDR3 has 14 amino acids. Germline values: CDR1 MNHNY, CDR2 SVGAGI (reference sequence). V lost 6 bases and J 0 bases, leaving 11 bases between the germline ends. The CDR3 DNA reads TGTGCCAGCAGGATCGACAGACTGAACACTGAAGCTTTCTTT. Translated: CASRIDRLNTEAFF.

The chain's CDR3 is CAASSGGAVETQYF. The CDR3 nucleotides read TGTGCCGCCTCTAGCGGGGGGGCGGTGGAGACCCAGTACTTC. This chain links TRBV15 with TRBJ2-5; 12 bases are a match to TRBD2. CDR1 and CDR2 from the germline V gene are LNHNV and YYDKDF (reference sequence). V gave up 11 bases and J gave up 5 bases; unmatched junction bases: 9. The CDR3 is 14 amino acids.

The J gene is TRBJ2-3, the V gene TRBV9; unclear D gene. Germline CDR1 and CDR2: SGDLS and YYNGEE. The CDR3 totals 15 residues. Trimming cost V 3 bases and J 5 bases, with 16 bases left between them. CDR3 amino acids: CASSDSGFIEDTQYF. CDR3 in DNA: TGTGCCAGCAGCGATAGTGGGTTTATTGAAGATACGCAGTATTTT.

Ten or more counts support this clone. The rearrangement links TRBV10-3 to TRBJ1-2, with a tentative D call TRBD1 (5 bases). V was shortened by 4 bases and J by 4 bases, with 16 bases between the two germline ends. The CDR3 is 15 amino acids. The germline CDR1 and CDR2 sequences are ENHRY and SYGVKD. The CDR3 region has the DNA TGTGCCATCAGTGGCGGGTCCCGAGGGGCCTATGGCTACACCTTC. The encoded protein is CAISGGSRGAYGYTF.

This clone came up a few times. The rearrangement uses TRBV30 and TRBJ2-7; weak D call: TRBD2 (5 bases). Trimming shortened V by 4 bases and J by 3 bases, and 13 bases separated the two germline ends. CDR3 size: 13 residues. Germline assignment: CDR1 GTSNPN and CDR2 SVGIG (reference sequence). The CDR3 region is CAWKAGIFYEQYF. DNA for the CDR3: TGTGCCTGGAAGGCCGGGATCTTCTACGAGCAGTACTTC.

The V and J genes are TRBV28 and TRBJ2-1; TRBD1 is a possible D gene (6 bases). The germline CDR1 and CDR2 sequences are MDHEN and SYDVKM. There are 14 residues in the CDR3. The V end was cut by 2 bases, the J end by 4 bases, with 9 bases between. The CDR3 region has the DNA TGTGCCAGCAGTTTAGTTGACAGGTACAATGAGCAGTTCTTC. It specifies CASSLVDRYNEQFF.

This clone was recorded a few times. CDR3 sequence: CASSPSPTEQYF. The CDR3 nucleotides are TGTGCCAGCTCACCATCCCCTACGGAGCAGTACTTC. This chain links TRBV18 with TRBJ2-7; D is uncertain. CDR1 is KGHSH, CDR2 LQKENI, per germline. CDR3 length: 12 residues. With 2 bases removed from V and 7 bases from J, the gap between germline ends came to 9 bases.

This clone was detected only a few times. V usage is TRBV11-2 and J usage is TRBJ1-3; no firm D call. Trimming shortened V by 5 bases and J by 4 bases, and 9 bases separated the two germline ends. The germline V gene has CDR1 SGHAT and CDR2 FQNNGV. CDR3 size: 13 residues. In DNA form, the CDR3 reads TGTGCCAGCAGCCTCGCTCACGGAAACACCATATATTTT. This translates into CASSLAHGNTIYF.

About this clone itself: This sample includes further DNA sequences coding for the same CDR3. This sequence joins TRBV5-1 and TRBJ1-6, with D unclear. CDR3 length: 13 residues. V gave up 4 bases and J gave up 7 bases, with 9 bases separating them. Germline values: CDR1 SGHRS, CDR2 YFSETQ. In DNA form, the CDR3 reads TGCGCCAGCAGCCTCGGAGGAAATTCACCCCTCCACTTT. Translating it yields CASSLGGNSPLHF.

The chain uses TRBV6-5 and TRBJ1-2; 8 positions match TRBD1. This CDR3 comprises 15 residues. After removal of 6 bases from V and 6 bases from J, the junction contained 12 bases not matched to a gene. CDR1 and CDR2 from the germline V gene are MNHEY and SVGAGI. CDR3 nucleotides: TGTGCCAGCAGCCCAGTCGACAGGGGAATAAATGGCTACACCTTC. This gives the protein CASSPVDRGINGYTF.

There are a few counts of this clone. The V call is TRBV7-8, the J call TRBJ2-7; D is unresolved. The germline V gene has CDR1 SGHVS and CDR2 FQNEAQ. Trimming shortened V by 4 bases and J by 2 bases, and 12 bases separated the two germline ends. The CDR3 covers 14 residues. The DNA of the CDR3 is TGTGCCAGCAGCTCCCCGGTCCTCACCTACGAGCAGTACTTC. It translates to CASSSPVLTYEQYF.